The clone carrying this T cell receptor (beta chain) showed up just a few times. Its specificity is not known. These data come from a study of blood T cells in healthy people across ages. Study-level results: Observed TCR beta diversity showed a strong correlation with the percentage of naive T cells as measured by flow cytometry. With age, beta diversity per million T cells declined roughly linearly, significantly by approximately 40.

Researchers isolated at least 6.5 million PBMCs per sample. A minimum of 5 micrograms of total RNA was extracted per sample. The CDR3 runs 13 residues. Germline V gives CDR1 MNHEY, CDR2 SVGEGT. Trimming took 4 bases from V and 9 from J; bases not matched to a gene: 7. Next came a second PCR, run for about 6 to 11 cycles, which used a sample-barcoded 5' primer along with a J-beta primer mix. TCRdb processed the 5' RACE reads anew with MiXCR; each CDR3 protein has one entry. The sample has 1.5 million to 2 million distinct CDR3 sequences, about 28% seen once; the top ten hold less than 9.5%. The rearrangement links TRBV6-2 or TRBV6-3 to TRBJ1-1, with 8 bases that match TRBD1. Sequenced: blood. The clonotype was recovered from a woman younger than 45 in good health. The CDR3 region is CASSSRTGWKAFF. CDR3 nucleotides: TGTGCCAGCAGTTCCCGGACAGGGTGGAAAGCTTTCTTT.